A single sample gave rise to the 18 T cell receptor beta chains below, sequenced in a study of CDR3 diversity in severe acne. TCRdb processed the PCR reads anew with MiXCR; each CDR3 protein has one entry. The sample holds more than 80,000 distinct CDR3 sequences, around 47% seen once. Sequencing input: blood. The source of these receptors is a male donor with severe acne vulgaris.

DNA of the CDR3: TGTGCCAGCAGCTTAGGGTCCGGGACAGGGAGCTCCTACGAGCAGTACTTC. Amino acids: CASSLGSGTGSSYEQYF. The V and J genes are TRBV7-2 and TRBJ2-7, with TRBD1 identical over 9 bases. The germline CDR1 and CDR2 sequences are SGHTA and FQGNSA. This CDR3 region has 17 residues. After removal of 1 base from V and 0 bases from J, the junction contained 7 bases not matched to a gene.

To note about this clonotype: A read error may be the cause here, since a much bigger clone is one base away. This rearrangement joins TRBV5-1 to TRBJ2-3, with D possibly matching TRBD2 (5 bases). CDR1 is SGHRS, CDR2 YFSETQ, per germline. The CDR3 is 15 amino acids. Between the trimmed V and J ends, which lost 0 bases and 4 bases, there was a span of 12 bases. The CDR3 here is CASSLVGLGADTQYF. CDR3 nucleotides: TGCGCCAGCAGCTTGGTCGGACTGGGAGCAGATACGCAGTATTTT.

This clonotype was counted at least ten times. The germline gene is not matched at one end of the junction; a read error may be the cause. The chain carries TRBV7-9 and TRBJ2-2, with TRBD2 matching 7 bases. CDR1 and CDR2 (germline): SEHNR, FQNEAQ (reference sequence). The CDR3 spans 15 residues. CDR3 DNA: TGCGCCAGCAGCTTGGGAGGGACTAACACCGGGGAGCTGTTTTTT. Its protein is CASSLGGTNTGELFF.

This clonotype was detected ten times or more. The gene calls are TRBV10-3 and TRBJ2-7, with D perhaps TRBD2 (6 bases). CDR1 ENHRY and CDR2 SYGVKD come from the germline V gene. V lost 6 bases and J 2 bases, leaving 11 bases between the germline ends. The CDR3 length is 13 residues. The CDR3 nucleotides read TGTGCCATCAGGGAGGGGAGACCCTACGAGCAGTACTTC. As protein: CAIREGRPYEQYF.

This clonotype came up once. The chain uses TRBV29-1 and TRBJ1-1; D remains unclear. V gave up 6 bases and J gave up 1 base, with 12 bases separating them. This CDR3 has 13 residues. CDR1 is SQVTM, CDR2 ANQGSEA, per germline. CDR3: CSVRFETNTEAFF. The DNA of the CDR3 is TGCAGCGTCAGATTCGAGACGAACACTGAAGCTTTCTTT.

This clonotype was seen repeatedly, ten times or more. CDR3 loop: CASSLAALYSYEQYF. The CDR3 region has the DNA TGTGCCAGCAGCCTAGCGGCTCTATATTCCTACGAGCAGTACTTC. The J gene is TRBJ2-7, the V gene TRBV13; 7 nucleotides agree with TRBD2. Germline loops: CDR1 PRHDT, CDR2 FYEKMQ (reference sequence). Trimming at V came to 5 bases and at J to 1 base, leaving 8 bases not matched to a gene. There are 15 residues in the CDR3. The full variable domain, its missing parts supplied by reference TRBV13 and TRBJ2-7, is AAGVIQSPRHLIKEKRETATLKCYPIPRHDTVYWYQQGPGQDPQFLISFYEKMQSDKGSIPDRFSAQQFSDYHSELNMSSLELGDSALYFCASSLAALYSYEQYFGPGTRLTVT.

Concerning this clonotype itself: Lacking the conserved final phenylalanine or tryptophan, this CDR3 likely reflects a read error. The gene calls are TRBV19 and TRBJ1-2; D remains ambiguous. Trimming removed 3 bases at V and 11 bases at J, with 13 bases between. The CDR3 totals 12 residues. Germline V gene sequence: CDR1 LNHDA, CDR2 SQIVND (reference sequence). DNA of the CDR3: TGTGCCAGTAGTATCCGAGGGTCTGGTTACACCCTC. This sequence encodes CASSIRGSGYTL.

This clonotype came up many times. The V gene is TRBV7-8, the J gene TRBJ2-3; 7 bases are shared with TRBD1. CDR3 length equals 17 residues. The germline gives CDR1 SGHVS, CDR2 FQNEAQ. With V trimmed by 5 bases and J by 0 bases, 11 bases remained unmatched. Written as DNA, the CDR3 is TGTGCCAGCAGCATCACCACCGGACAGGCCAGCACAGATACGCAGTATTTT. Its protein is CASSITTGQASTDTQYF.

This sequence joins TRBV10-1 and TRBJ2-3, with no clear D. V was clipped by 0 bases and J by 5 bases, with 0 bases between them. The length of the CDR3 is 11 residues. Germline lookup yields CDR1 WNHNN and CDR2 SYGVQD (reference sequence). This CDR3 is CASSESDTQYF. In nucleotides, the CDR3 is TGCGCCAGCAGTGAGTCAGATACGCAGTATTTT.

This clonotype appeared many times. The rearrangement links TRBV7-2 to TRBJ1-1; 9 bases are shared with TRBD1. The CDR3 is 19 residues long. With 2 bases clipped from V and 3 bases from J, the junction kept 16 bases outside the gene matches. Germline assignment: CDR1 SGHTA and CDR2 FQGNSA. The CDR3 coding sequence is TGTGCCAGCAGCTTAATCAGGGGACAGGGTCGGTCGCGGTACACTGAAGCTTTCTTT. It is translated as CASSLIRGQGRSRYTEAFF. Complete variable domain (other parts from reference TRBV7-2 and TRBJ1-1): GAGVSQSPSNKVTEKGKDVELRCDPISGHTALYWYRQSLGQGLEFLIYFQGNSAPDKSGLPSDRFSAERTGGSVSTLTIQRTQQEDSAVYLCASSLIRGQGRSRYTEAFFGQGTRLTVV.

Points on this clonotype: A much larger clone sits a single nucleotide away, making a read error possible. V usage is TRBV15 and J usage is TRBJ2-2, with 8 bases that match TRBD1. Germline CDR1 LNHNV, CDR2 YYDKDF (reference sequence). The CDR3 covers 15 residues. V lost 3 bases to trimming and J lost 3 bases; unmatched junction nucleotides: 3. The CDR3 sequence: CATSSEGQDTGELFF. CDR3 DNA sequence: TGTGCCACCAGCAGCGAGGGACAGGACACCGGGGAGCTGTTTTTT. Based on the CDR3 plus reference TRBV15 and TRBJ2-2, the full variable domain is DAMVIQNPRYQVTQFGKPVTLSCSQTLNHNVMYWYQQKSSQAPKLLFHYYDKDFNNEADTPDNFQSRRPNTSFCFLDIRSPGLGDTAMYLCATSSEGQDTGELFFGEGSRLTVL.

This clonotype has a count of ten or more. The chain joins TRBV4-2 to TRBJ1-5, with D possibly TRBD1 on 5 matching bases. The V end lost 1 base, the J end lost 5 bases, and 9 bases lay between the germline ends. Per the germline V gene, CDR1 is LGHNA and CDR2 is YNFKEQ. The CDR3 is 14 amino acids. The chain's CDR3 is CASSQGGEDQPQHF. The CDR3 DNA is TGTGCCAGCAGCCAAGGAGGGGAAGATCAGCCCCAGCATTTT.

The chain carries TRBV2 and TRBJ1-1; D unclear. The CDR3 length is 13 residues. V shed 6 bases and J shed 0 bases, with 8 bases lying between them. From germline, CDR1 is SNHLY and CDR2 FYNNEI. CDR3 in DNA: TGTGCCAGCAGGGAATGGGTGAACACTGAAGCTTTCTTT. The encoded protein is CASREWVNTEAFF.

The V call is TRBV28, the J call TRBJ1-4, with TRBD1 matching 10 bases. This CDR3 is 19 amino acids long. Germline CDR1 reads MDHEN; CDR2 reads SYDVKM. J was trimmed by 2 bases and V by 5 bases; bases with no gene match: 14. The CDR3 sequence: CASSEPGQGIPATNEKLFF. CDR3 sequence (DNA): TGTGCCAGCAGTGAGCCGGGACAGGGGATTCCCGCTACTAATGAAAAACTGTTTTTT. Supplemented by reference TRBV28 and TRBJ1-4, the full variable domain reads DVKVTQSSRYLVKRTGEKVFLECVQDMDHENMFWYRQDPGLGLRLIYFSYDVKMKEKGDIPEGYSVSREKKERFSLILESASTNQTSMYLCASSEPGQGIPATNEKLFFGSGTQLSVL.

This clonotype was recorded at least ten times. The gene calls are TRBV19 and TRBJ1-5; D is possibly TRBD1 (6 bases). V lost 5 bases to trimming and J lost 5 bases, with 19 bases between them. This CDR3 comprises 16 residues. Germline values: CDR1 LNHDA, CDR2 SQIVND (reference sequence). The DNA for the CDR3 is TGTGCCAGTAGTCTGGGGACACCAGAAGGCTATCAGCCCCAGCATTTT. Its translation: CASSLGTPEGYQPQHF. Combining the CDR3 with reference TRBV19 and TRBJ1-5 gives the whole variable domain DGGITQSPKYLFRKEGQNVTLSCEQNLNHDAMYWYRQDPGQGLRLIYYSQIVNDFQKGDIAEGYSVSREKKESFPLTVTSAQKNPTAFYLCASSLGTPEGYQPQHFGDGTRLSIL.

A few counts support this clonotype. V usage is TRBV25-1 and J usage is TRBJ2-5, with D possibly being TRBD2 (5 bases). The V end was cut by 0 bases, the J end by 3 bases, with 5 bases between. The CDR3 length is 13 residues. CDR1 is MGHDK, CDR2 SYGVNS, per germline. CDR3 DNA: TGTGCCAGCAGTGAATACGGGAAAGAGACCCAGTACTTC. Its translation: CASSEYGKETQYF. Using reference TRBV25-1 and TRBJ2-5 for the parts outside the CDR3, the full variable domain is EADIYQTPRYLVIGTGKKITLECSQTMGHDKMYWYQQDPGMELHLIHYSYGVNSTEKGDLSSESTVSRIRTEHFPLTLESARPSHTSQYLCASSEYGKETQYFGPGTRLLVL.

The gene calls are TRBV12-5 and TRBJ2-1, with 13 bases matching TRBD2. The CDR3 length is 17 residues. CDR1 is LGHNT and CDR2 is FRNRAP in the germline V gene. The V gene end was trimmed by 2 bases and the J gene end by 7 bases; junction bases not matched to a gene: 8. CDR3 nucleotides: TGTGCTAGTGGTTTGATTCGACGGACTAGCGGGAGTAATGAGCAGTTCTTC. Translating gives CASGLIRRTSGSNEQFF.

Regarding this clonotype: A single base separates this from a much larger clone, so it may be a read error. The rearrangement joins TRBV19 to TRBJ2-6, with D uncertain. The CDR3 is 17 residues long. Germline V CDR1 and CDR2: LNHDA, SQIVND (reference sequence). The CDR3 sequence: CASGIVSDLDGANVLTF. The CDR3 region has the DNA TGTGCCAGTGGTATAGTCTCGGACCTGGACGGGGCCAACGTCCTGACTTTC.